What follows is one T cell receptor beta chain and its context. The data are from a study of blood T cell repertoires in COVID-19. Across the study: Nucleic acid was either cDNA or gDNA, and it came from T cells, B-cell-depleted T cells, or PBMCs.

Clones were read by immunoSEQ multiplex PCR, and TCRdb kept only the in-frame ones, dropping some. Of a few hundred thousand clones listed, about 88% were seen once; the top ten hold roughly 4.8%. Sequenced: peripheral blood. This clonotype was sampled from a woman aged 40 to 50 who had recovered from COVID-19.

DNA of the CDR3: TGTGCCAGTAGTATTCGGGGGATCGGCGGAAGCACAGATACGCAGTATTTT. Its protein product is CASSIRGIGGSTDTQYF. The rearrangement joins TRBV19 to TRBJ2-3, with D perhaps matching TRBD2 (6 bases). The V gene's germline CDR1 is LNHDA and CDR2 SQIVND (reference sequence). Between the trimmed V and J ends, which lost 3 bases and 0 bases, there was a span of 16 bases. The CDR3 loop spans 17 amino acids.